Listed below are T cell receptor beta chains from one sample, sequenced in a study of CD8+CD57+ T cells in acquired aplastic anemia. From the reads, TCRdb called clonotypes with MiXCR, one entry per CDR3 protein. The sample holds approximately 250,000 distinct CDR3 sequences, approximately 82% seen once. The sequenced sample consisted of sorted CD4+, CD8+, or CD8+CD57+ T cells (not recorded which) from PBMCs. The receptors were gathered from a human donor with aplastic anemia. CDR3s include the opening cysteine and the closing phenylalanine or tryptophan. D genes are given only for firm matches. Size is stated for part of the rows, as once, few or many counts, or as a class when the clone is expanded.

j_call | clone_size | d_call | v_call | cdr3_aa | cdr3_nt
TRBJ2-7 | . | . | TRBV7-9 | CASSTTGSPYAQYF | TGTGCCAGCAGTACCACCGGAAGTCCCTACGCGCAGTACTTC
TRBJ1-2 | few | TRBD1 | TRBV5-1 | CASSWDRGSSDYGYTF | TGCGCCAGCAGCTGGGACAGGGGGAGCTCGGACTATGGCTACACCTTC
TRBJ2-3 | . | TRBD2 | TRBV7-2 | CASSVGTSGRRKF | TGTGCCAGCAGCGTAGGGACTAGCGGGAGGCGGAAATTC
TRBJ2-2 | . | . | TRBV4-3 | CASSPIGPNTGELFF | TGCGCCAGCAGCCCGATAGGGCCGAACACCGGGGAGCTGTTTTTT
TRBJ1-5 | . | . | TRBV7-3 | CASSDGGSGTQYFHF | TGTGCCAGCAGCGACGGGGGCTCAGGTACGCAGTATTTTCATTTT
TRBJ2-1 | once | TRBD2 | TRBV7-3 | CASSKGLAGAQFF | TGTGCCAGCAGCAAGGGACTAGCGGGGGCCCAGTTCTTC
TRBJ1-1 | . | . | TRBV20-1 | CSATRLGSDTEAFF | TGCAGTGCCACTAGGTTAGGGAGCGACACTGAAGCTTTCTTT
TRBJ1-2 | . | . | TRBV9 | CASSVDGGGRLTCYTF | TGTGCCAGCAGCGTGGATGGGGGAGGGCGCTTAACCTGCTACACCTTC
TRBJ1-2 | few | . | TRBV9 | CASGGAGNTQYFDTF | TGTGCCAGCGGAGGAGCTGGGAACACTCAGTACTTCGACACCTTC
TRBJ2-3 | . | . | TRBV14 | CASSLSDPETADTQYF | TGTGCCAGCAGCTTGTCAGACCCAGAGACCGCAGATACGCAGTATTTT
TRBJ2-1 | . | . | TRBV11-3 | CASSVDVTGSYNEQFF | TGTGCCAGCAGCGTAGATGTGACAGGCTCCTACAATGAGCAGTTCTTC
TRBJ1-4 | . | . | TRBV12-3/TRBV12-4 | CASRAEGEQINEKLFF | TGTGCCAGCAGGGCCGAAGGAGAACAAATTAATGAAAAACTGTTTTTT
TRBJ2-3 | few | . | TRBV5-8 | CASSVRSADTQYF | TGTGCCAGCAGCGTTAGGAGCGCAGATACGCAGTATTTT
TRBJ2-7 | . | TRBD1 | TRBV20-1 | CSASATGGEPLVQYF | TGCAGTGCTAGTGCAACAGGGGGCGAACCCTTGGTGCAGTACTTC
TRBJ2-3 | . | . | TRBV9 | CASSLASGPDYFYF | TGTGCCAGCAGCTTAGCGTCAGGTCCGGATTATTTTTATTTT
TRBJ2-7 | . | . | TRBV25-1 | CASSAGTEQYF | TGTGCCAGCAGTGCAGGAACCGAGCAGTACTTC
TRBJ2-3 | . | . | TRBV15 | CATSRDGRGDTQYF | TGTGCCACCAGCAGAGATGGGAGGGGGGATACGCAGTATTTT